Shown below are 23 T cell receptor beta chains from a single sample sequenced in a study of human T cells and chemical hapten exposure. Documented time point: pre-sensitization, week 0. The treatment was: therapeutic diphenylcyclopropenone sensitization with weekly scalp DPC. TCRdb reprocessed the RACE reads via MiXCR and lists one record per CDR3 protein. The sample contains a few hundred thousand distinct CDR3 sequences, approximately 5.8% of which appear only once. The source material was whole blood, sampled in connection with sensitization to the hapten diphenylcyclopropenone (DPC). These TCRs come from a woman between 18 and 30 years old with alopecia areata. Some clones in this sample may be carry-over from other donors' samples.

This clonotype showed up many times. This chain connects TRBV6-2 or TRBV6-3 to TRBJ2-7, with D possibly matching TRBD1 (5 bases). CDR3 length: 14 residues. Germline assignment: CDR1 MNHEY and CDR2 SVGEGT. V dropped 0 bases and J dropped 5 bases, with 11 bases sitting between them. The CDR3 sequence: CASSYSEGADEQYF. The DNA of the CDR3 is TGTGCCAGCAGTTACTCGGAAGGGGCCGACGAGCAGTACTTC.

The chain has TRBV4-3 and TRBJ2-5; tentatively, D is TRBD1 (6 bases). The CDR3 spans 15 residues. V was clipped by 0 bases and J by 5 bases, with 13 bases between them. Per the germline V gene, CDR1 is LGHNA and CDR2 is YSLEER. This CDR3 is CASSQDRGREETQYF. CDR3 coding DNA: TGCGCCAGCAGCCAAGACAGGGGTAGGGAGGAGACCCAGTACTTC.

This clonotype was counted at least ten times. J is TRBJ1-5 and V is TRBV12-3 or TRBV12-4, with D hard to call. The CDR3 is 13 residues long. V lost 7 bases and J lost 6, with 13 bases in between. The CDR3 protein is CASTPDEAQPQHF. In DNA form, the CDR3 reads TGTGCCAGCACCCCGGACGAAGCTCAGCCCCAGCATTTT.

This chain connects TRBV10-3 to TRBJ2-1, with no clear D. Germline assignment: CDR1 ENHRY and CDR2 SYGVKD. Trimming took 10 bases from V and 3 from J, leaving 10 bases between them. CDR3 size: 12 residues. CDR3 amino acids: CATETDYNEQFF. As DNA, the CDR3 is TGTGCCACAGAAACGGACTACAATGAGCAGTTCTTC.

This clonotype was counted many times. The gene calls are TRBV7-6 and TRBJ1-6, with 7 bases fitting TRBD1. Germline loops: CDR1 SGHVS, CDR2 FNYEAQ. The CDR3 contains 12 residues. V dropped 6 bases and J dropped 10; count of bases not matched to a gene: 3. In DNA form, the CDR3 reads TGTGCCAGCAGTTCAGGGGGGTCACCCCTCCACTTT. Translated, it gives CASSSGGSPLHF.

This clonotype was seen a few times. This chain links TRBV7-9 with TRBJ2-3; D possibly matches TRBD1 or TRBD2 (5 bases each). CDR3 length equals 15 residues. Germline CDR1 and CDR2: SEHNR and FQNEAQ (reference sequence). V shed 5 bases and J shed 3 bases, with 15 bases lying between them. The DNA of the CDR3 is TGTGCCAGCAGCCCGGGGCAGGGATTGACAGATACGCAGTATTTT. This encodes CASSPGQGLTDTQYF.

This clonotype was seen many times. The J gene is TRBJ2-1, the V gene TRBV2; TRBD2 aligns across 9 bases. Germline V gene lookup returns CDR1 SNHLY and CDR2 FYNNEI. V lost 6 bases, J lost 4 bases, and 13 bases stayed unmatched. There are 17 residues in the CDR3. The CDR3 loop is CASRENSGGGSYNEQFF. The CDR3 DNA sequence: TGTGCCAGCAGGGAAAATAGCGGGGGAGGAAGTTACAATGAGCAGTTCTTC.

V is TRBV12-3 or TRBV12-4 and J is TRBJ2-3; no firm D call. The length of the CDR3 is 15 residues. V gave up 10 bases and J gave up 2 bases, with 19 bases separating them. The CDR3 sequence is CATRPTSFSTDTQYF. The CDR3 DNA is TGTGCCACCAGACCGACCTCTTTTTCCACAGATACGCAGTATTTT.

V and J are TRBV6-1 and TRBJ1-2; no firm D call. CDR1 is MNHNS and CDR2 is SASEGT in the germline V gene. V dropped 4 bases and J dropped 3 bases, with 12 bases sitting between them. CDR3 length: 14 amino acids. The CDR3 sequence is CASSGSPRDYGYTF. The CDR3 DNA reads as TGTGCCAGCAGTGGAAGCCCCCGCGACTATGGCTACACCTTC.

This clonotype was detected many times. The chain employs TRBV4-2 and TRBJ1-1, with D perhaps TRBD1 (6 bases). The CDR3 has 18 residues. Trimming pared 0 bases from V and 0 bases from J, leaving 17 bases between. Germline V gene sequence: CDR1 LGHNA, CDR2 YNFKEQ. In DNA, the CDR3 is TGTGCCAGCAGCCAAGATTCATCAGGGGCGCTCATGAACACTGAAGCTTTCTTT. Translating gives CASSQDSSGALMNTEAFF.

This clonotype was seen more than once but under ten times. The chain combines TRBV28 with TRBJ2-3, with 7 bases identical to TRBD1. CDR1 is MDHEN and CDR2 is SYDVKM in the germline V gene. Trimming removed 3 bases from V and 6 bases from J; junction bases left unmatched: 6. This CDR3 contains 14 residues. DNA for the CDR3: TGTGCCAGCAGTTTTCAGGGGGTCTCCGATACGCAGTATTTT. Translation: CASSFQGVSDTQYF.

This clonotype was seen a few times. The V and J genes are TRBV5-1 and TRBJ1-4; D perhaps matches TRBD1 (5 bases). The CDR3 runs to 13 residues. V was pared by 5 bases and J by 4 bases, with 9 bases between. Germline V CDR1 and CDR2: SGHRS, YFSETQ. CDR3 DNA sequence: TGCGCCAGCAGGTTCGGGGGTAATGAAAAACTGTTTTTT. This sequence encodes CASRFGGNEKLFF.

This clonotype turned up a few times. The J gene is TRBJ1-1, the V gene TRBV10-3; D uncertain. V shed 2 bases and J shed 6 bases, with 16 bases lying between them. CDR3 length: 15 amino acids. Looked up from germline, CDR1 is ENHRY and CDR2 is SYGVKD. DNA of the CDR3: TGTGCCATCAGTGAGGACCCGGGAGGGAAAGCTGAAGCTTTCTTT. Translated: CAISEDPGGKAEAFF.

The CDR3 protein is CASGNPNTGELFF. The CDR3 DNA reads as TGCGCCAGCGGGAATCCGAACACCGGGGAGCTGTTTTTT. The gene calls are TRBV5-1 and TRBJ2-2; no clear D gene. The CDR3 is 13 residues long. The germline V gene encodes CDR1 SGHRS and CDR2 YFSETQ. Trimming took 7 bases from V and 0 from J, leaving 7 bases between them.

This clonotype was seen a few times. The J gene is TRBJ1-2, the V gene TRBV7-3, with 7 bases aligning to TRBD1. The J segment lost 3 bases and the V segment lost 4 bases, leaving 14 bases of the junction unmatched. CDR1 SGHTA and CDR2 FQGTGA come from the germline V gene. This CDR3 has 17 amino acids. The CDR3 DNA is TGTGCCAGCAGCTCCCGCCCAAGAGGGGGCGCGGACTATGGCTACACCTTC. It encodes CASSSRPRGGADYGYTF. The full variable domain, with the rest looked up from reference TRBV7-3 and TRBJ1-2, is GAGVSQTPSNKVTEKGKYVELRCDPISGHTALYWYRQSLGQGPEFLIYFQGTGAADDSGLPNDRFFAVRPEGSVSTLKIQRTERGDSAVYLCASSSRPRGGADYGYTFGSGTRLTVV.

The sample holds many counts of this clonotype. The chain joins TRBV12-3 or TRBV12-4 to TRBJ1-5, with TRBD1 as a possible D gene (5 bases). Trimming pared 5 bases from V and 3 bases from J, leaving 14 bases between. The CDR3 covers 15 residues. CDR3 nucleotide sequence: TGTGCCAGCAGTGATTACGGGACGCTCAATCAGCCCCAGCATTTT. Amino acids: CASSDYGTLNQPQHF.

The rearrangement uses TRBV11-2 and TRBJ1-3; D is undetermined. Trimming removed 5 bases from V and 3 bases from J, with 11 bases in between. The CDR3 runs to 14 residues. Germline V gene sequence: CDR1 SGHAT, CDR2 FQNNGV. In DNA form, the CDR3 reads TGTGCCAGCAGCCAAATACGGGGTGGAAACACCATATATTTT. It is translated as CASSQIRGGNTIYF. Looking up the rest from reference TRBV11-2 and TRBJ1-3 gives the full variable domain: EAGVAQSPRYKIIEKRQSVAFWCNPISGHATLYWYQQILGQGPKLLIQFQNNGVVDDSQLPKDRFSAERLKGVDSTLKIQPAKLEDSAVYLCASSQIRGGNTIYFGEGSWLTVV.

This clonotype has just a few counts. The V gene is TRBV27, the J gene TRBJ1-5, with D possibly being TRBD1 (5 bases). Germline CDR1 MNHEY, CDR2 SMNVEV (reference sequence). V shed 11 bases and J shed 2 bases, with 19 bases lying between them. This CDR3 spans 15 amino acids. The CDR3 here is CAVSLAGAGNQPQHF. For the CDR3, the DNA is TGTGCCGTGTCTCTTGCCGGGGCAGGCAATCAGCCCCAGCATTTT.

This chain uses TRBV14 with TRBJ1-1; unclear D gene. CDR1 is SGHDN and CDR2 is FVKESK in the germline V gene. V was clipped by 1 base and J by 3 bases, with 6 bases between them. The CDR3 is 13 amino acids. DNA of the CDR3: TGTGCCAGCAGCCAAGGCAGCCACACTGAAGCTTTCTTT. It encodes CASSQGSHTEAFF.

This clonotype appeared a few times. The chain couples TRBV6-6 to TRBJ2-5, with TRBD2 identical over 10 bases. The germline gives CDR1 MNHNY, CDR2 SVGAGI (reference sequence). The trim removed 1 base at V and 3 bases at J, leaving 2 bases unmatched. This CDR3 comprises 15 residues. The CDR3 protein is CASSYFSGGKETQYF. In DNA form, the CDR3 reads TGTGCCAGCAGTTACTTTAGCGGGGGGAAAGAGACCCAGTACTTC.

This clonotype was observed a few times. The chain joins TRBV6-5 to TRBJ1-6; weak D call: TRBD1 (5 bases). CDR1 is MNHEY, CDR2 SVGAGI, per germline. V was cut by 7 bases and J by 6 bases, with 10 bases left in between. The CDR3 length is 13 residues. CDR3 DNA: TGTGCCAGCACAAGGGGAGGTAATTCACCCCTCCACTTT. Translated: CASTRGGNSPLHF.

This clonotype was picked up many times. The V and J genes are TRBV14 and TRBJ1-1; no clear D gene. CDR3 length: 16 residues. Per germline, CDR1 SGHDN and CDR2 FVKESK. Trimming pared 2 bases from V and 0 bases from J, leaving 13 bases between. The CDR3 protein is CASSQLGSRLNTEAFF. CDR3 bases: TGTGCCAGCAGCCAATTGGGCAGTCGCCTGAACACTGAAGCTTTCTTT.

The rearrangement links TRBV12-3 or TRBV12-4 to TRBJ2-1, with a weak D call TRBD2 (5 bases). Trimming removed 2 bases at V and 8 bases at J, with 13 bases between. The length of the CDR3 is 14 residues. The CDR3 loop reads CASSLRADLDEQFF. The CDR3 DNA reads TGTGCCAGCAGTTTACGAGCGGACCTGGATGAGCAGTTCTTC.